Shown below are 14 T cell receptor beta chains from a single sample sequenced in a study of a mutant IDH1 vaccine in newly diagnosed glioma. TCRdb's copy holds only in-frame clones and misses some; the assay was immunoSEQ multiplex PCR. The table includes about 44,000 clones, more than 85% detected once. Their antigens remain unidentified. This sample's time point: week 23, last vaccination. The study gave 300 ug of mutant IDH1 20-mer peptide per vaccine dose, with topical imiquimod. This sample comprised PBMCs, obtained from a glioma patient whose treatment included an IDH1 peptide vaccine. These receptors were taken from a man aged 50 or older with glioma.

The chain joins TRBV10-1 to TRBJ2-1; D unclear. The CDR3 consists of 14 residues. Trimming shortened V by 4 bases and J by 2 bases, and 9 bases separated the two germline ends. Germline CDR1 is WNHNN and CDR2 is SYGVQD (reference sequence). The CDR3 nucleotides are TGCGCCAGCAGTGTAAGGCAGGCCTACAATGAGCAGTTCTTC. Its translation: CASSVRQAYNEQFF.

The chain couples TRBV4-2 to TRBJ1-4; D might be TRBD1 (5 bases). Trimming shortened V by 4 bases and J by 16 bases, and 19 bases separated the two germline ends. There are 13 residues in the CDR3. CDR1 and CDR2 (germline): LGHNA, YNFKEQ. The CDR3 coding sequence is TGTGCCAGCAGCCTCAGAGGGGAGGAAGCTACGTTTTTT. It translates to CASSLRGEEATFF.

The V call is TRBV30, the J call TRBJ1-1, with unresolved D. Germline-derived CDR1 and CDR2 are GTSNPN and SVGIG (reference sequence). The V end was cut by 3 bases, the J end by 2 bases, with 10 bases between. The CDR3 loop spans 13 amino acids. The CDR3 coding sequence is TGTGCCTGGAGCCCAGGACTAAACACTGAAGCTTTCTTT. It specifies CAWSPGLNTEAFF.

The table lists this clone with a count of one. The chain joins TRBV4-1 to TRBJ2-7; D is possibly TRBD2 (6 bases). The CDR3 contains 15 residues. Germline V lookup: CDR1 MGHRA, CDR2 YSYEKL. V shed 4 bases and J shed 2 bases, with 15 bases lying between them. The CDR3: CASSPQEGGPYEQYF. For the CDR3, the DNA is TGCGCCAGCAGCCCCCAGGAGGGAGGCCCCTACGAGCAGTACTTC.

The chain combines TRBV6-6 with TRBJ1-1; the match to TRBD1 covers 7 bases. CDR3 length: 13 residues. The J segment lost 3 bases and the V segment lost 6 bases, leaving 4 bases of the junction unmatched. Germline V gene data show CDR1 as MNHNY and CDR2 as SVGAGI (reference sequence). CDR3 residues: CASSDRVDTEAFF. DNA for the CDR3: TGTGCCAGCAGCGACAGGGTCGACACTGAAGCTTTCTTT.

This clone was found once. This chain links TRBV28 with TRBJ2-7; TRBD2 matches 9 bases. This CDR3 is 14 amino acids long. Per the germline V gene, CDR1 is MDHEN and CDR2 is SYDVKM. V shed 6 bases and J 3 bases; nucleotides not matched to a gene: 6. As DNA, the CDR3 is TGTGCCAGCAGGCTTTTAGCGGGAGACTACGAGCAGTACTTC. Translation gives CASRLLAGDYEQYF.

The chain joins TRBV7-2 to TRBJ2-2; D is unclear. Germline V gene lookup returns CDR1 SGHTA and CDR2 FQGNSA. V was clipped by 0 bases and J by 7 bases, with 3 bases between them. The CDR3 loop spans 12 amino acids. CDR3 protein: CASSLALGELFF. The CDR3 nucleotides are TGTGCCAGCAGCTTAGCGCTCGGGGAGCTGTTTTTT.

The CDR3 nucleotides read TGTGCCAGCAGTCGACTCCAGACAGCTTCTGGAAACACCATATATTTT. This codes for CASSRLQTASGNTIYF. This sequence joins TRBV5-6 and TRBJ1-3, with a possible D match to TRBD1 (5 bases). This CDR3 is built from 16 residues. CDR1 is SGHDT and CDR2 is YYEEEE in the germline V gene. The V gene lost 5 bases and the J gene lost 1 base, with 16 bases spanning the gap.

The rearrangement links TRBV7-9 to TRBJ1-5; D not resolved. Germline lookup yields CDR1 SEHNR and CDR2 FQNEAQ (reference sequence). This CDR3 contains 16 residues. V gave up 1 base and J gave up 3 bases, with 13 bases separating them. The CDR3 region is CASSLVGRGVNQPQHF. In nucleotides, the CDR3 is TGTGCCAGCAGCTTAGTGGGTCGGGGTGTCAATCAGCCCCAGCATTTT.

The V and J genes are TRBV19 and TRBJ2-5; 9 bases map to TRBD2. The CDR3 length is 17 residues. Germline V gene sequence: CDR1 LNHDA, CDR2 SQIVND (reference sequence). Unmatched junction bases numbered 13, after V lost 4 bases and J lost 4 bases. This CDR3 reads CASSRSSGRSFLETQYF. The CDR3 DNA reads TGTGCCAGTAGTAGGTCCAGCGGGAGGTCATTTTTAGAGACCCAGTACTTC.

The chain recombines TRBV27 with TRBJ1-5; D is unclear. This CDR3 is built from 15 residues. The germline V gene has CDR1 MNHEY and CDR2 SMNVEV (reference sequence). Trimming pared 0 bases from V and 7 bases from J, leaving 13 bases between. CDR3 region: CASSLSIGVGQPQHF. CDR3 DNA sequence: TGTGCCAGCAGTTTATCGATTGGGGTCGGCCAGCCCCAGCATTTT.

The chain has TRBV19 and TRBJ1-5; D remains unclear. Germline CDR1 reads LNHDA; CDR2 reads SQIVND (reference sequence). V lost 4 bases, J lost 5 bases, and 9 bases lay in between. The CDR3 sequence is 13 residues long. The CDR3 here is CASSTQLHQPQHF. For the CDR3, the DNA is TGTGCCAGTAGTACACAACTCCATCAGCCCCAGCATTTT.

CDR3 DNA sequence: TGTGCCAGCAGCTTAAGCCGGGGTGGGGGTTTGGGCTACACCTTC. It specifies CASSLSRGGGLGYTF. V gene TRBV7-8 combines with J gene TRBJ1-2, with a weak D call TRBD1 (5 bases). CDR3 length equals 15 residues. The germline gives CDR1 SGHVS, CDR2 FQNEAQ. Trimming stripped 2 bases from V and 8 bases from J, with 18 bases between.

V usage is TRBV2 and J usage is TRBJ1-5; 9 nucleotides match TRBD1. Per the germline V gene, CDR1 is SNHLY and CDR2 is FYNNEI. The length of the CDR3 is 13 residues. V trimming: 6 bases; J trimming: 5 bases; junction bases outside the gene matches: 2. The CDR3 nucleotides are TGTGCCAGCAGGAGGACAGGGGATCAGCCCCAGCATTTT. Protein sequence: CASRRTGDQPQHF.